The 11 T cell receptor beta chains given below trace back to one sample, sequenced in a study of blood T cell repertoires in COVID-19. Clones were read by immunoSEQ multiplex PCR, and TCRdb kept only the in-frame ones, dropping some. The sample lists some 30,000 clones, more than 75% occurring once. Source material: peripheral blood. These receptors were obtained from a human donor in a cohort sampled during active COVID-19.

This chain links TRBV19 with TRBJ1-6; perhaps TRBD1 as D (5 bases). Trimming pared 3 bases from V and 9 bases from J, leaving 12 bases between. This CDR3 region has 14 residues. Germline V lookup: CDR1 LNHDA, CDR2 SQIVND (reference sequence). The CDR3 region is CASSIPGISSPLHF. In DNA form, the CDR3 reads TGTGCCAGTAGTATCCCAGGGATTTCTTCACCCCTCCACTTT. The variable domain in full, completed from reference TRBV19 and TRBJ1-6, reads DGGITQSPKYLFRKEGQNVTLSCEQNLNHDAMYWYRQDPGQGLRLIYYSQIVNDFQKGDIAEGYSVSREKKESFPLTVTSAQKNPTAFYLCASSIPGISSPLHFGNGTRLTVT.

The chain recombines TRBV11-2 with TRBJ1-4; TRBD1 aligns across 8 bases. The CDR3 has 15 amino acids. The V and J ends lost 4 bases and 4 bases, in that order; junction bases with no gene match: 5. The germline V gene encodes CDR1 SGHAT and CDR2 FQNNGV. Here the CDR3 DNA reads TGTGCCAGCAGCTCCCCCGGACAGGGTAATGAAAAACTGTTTTTT. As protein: CASSSPGQGNEKLFF.

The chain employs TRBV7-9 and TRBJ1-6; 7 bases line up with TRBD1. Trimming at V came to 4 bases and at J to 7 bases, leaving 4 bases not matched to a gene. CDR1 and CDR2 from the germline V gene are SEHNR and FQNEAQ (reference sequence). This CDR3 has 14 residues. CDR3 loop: CASSWGQLNSPLHF. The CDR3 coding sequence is TGTGCCAGCAGCTGGGGACAGCTAAATTCACCCCTCCACTTT.

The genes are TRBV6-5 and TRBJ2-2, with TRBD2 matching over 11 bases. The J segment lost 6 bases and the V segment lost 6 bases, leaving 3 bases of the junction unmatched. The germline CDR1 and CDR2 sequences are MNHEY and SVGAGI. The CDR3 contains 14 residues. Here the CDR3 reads CASRPSGGSGELFF. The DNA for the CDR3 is TGTGCCAGCAGACCTAGCGGGGGGTCCGGGGAGCTGTTTTTT.

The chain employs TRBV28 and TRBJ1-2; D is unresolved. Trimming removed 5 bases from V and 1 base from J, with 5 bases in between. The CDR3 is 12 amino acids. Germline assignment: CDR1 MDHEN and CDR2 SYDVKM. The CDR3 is CASSILNYGYTF. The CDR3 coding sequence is TGTGCCAGCAGTATACTTAACTATGGCTACACCTTC.

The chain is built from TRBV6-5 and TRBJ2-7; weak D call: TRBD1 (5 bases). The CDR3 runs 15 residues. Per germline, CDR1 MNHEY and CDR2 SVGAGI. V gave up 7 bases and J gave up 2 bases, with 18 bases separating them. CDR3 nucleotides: TGTGCCAGCAATCCCGGTGGGGCGGTCGCCTACGAGCAGTACTTC. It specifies CASNPGGAVAYEQYF.

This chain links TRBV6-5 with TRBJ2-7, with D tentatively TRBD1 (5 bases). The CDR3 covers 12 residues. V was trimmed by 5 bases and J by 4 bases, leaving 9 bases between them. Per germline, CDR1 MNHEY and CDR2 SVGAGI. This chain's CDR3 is CASSTQGYEQYF. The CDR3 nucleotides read TGTGCCAGCAGTACTCAGGGTTACGAGCAGTACTTC.

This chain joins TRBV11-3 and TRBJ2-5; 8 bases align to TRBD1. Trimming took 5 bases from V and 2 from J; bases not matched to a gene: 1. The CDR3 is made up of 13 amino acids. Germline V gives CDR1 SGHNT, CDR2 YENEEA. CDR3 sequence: CASSRQGQETQYF. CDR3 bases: TGTGCCAGCAGCCGACAGGGGCAAGAGACCCAGTACTTC.

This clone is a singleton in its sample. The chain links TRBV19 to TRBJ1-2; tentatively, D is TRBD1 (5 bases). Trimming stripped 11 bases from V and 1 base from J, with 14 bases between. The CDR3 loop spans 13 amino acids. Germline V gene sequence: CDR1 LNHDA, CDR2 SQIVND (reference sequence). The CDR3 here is CASLKTDNYGYTF. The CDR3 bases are TGTGCCTCGCTGAAGACAGATAACTATGGCTACACCTTC.

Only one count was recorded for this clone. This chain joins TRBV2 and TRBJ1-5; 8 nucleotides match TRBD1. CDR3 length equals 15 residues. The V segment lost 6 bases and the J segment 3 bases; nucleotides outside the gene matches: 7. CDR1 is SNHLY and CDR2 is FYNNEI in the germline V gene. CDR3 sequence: CASRGWTGLNQPQHF. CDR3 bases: TGTGCCAGCAGAGGATGGACAGGGCTCAATCAGCCCCAGCATTTT.

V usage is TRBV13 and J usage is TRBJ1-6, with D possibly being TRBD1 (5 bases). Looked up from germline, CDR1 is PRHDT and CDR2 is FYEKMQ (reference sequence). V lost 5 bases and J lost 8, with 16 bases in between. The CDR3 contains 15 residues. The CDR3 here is CASSPRGRADSPLHF. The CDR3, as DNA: TGTGCCAGCAGCCCCCGGGGGAGGGCGGATTCACCCCTCCACTTT. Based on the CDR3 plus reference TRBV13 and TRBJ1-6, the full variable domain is AAGVIQSPRHLIKEKRETATLKCYPIPRHDTVYWYQQGPGQDPQFLISFYEKMQSDKGSIPDRFSAQQFSDYHSELNMSSLELGDSALYFCASSPRGRADSPLHFGNGTRLTVT.